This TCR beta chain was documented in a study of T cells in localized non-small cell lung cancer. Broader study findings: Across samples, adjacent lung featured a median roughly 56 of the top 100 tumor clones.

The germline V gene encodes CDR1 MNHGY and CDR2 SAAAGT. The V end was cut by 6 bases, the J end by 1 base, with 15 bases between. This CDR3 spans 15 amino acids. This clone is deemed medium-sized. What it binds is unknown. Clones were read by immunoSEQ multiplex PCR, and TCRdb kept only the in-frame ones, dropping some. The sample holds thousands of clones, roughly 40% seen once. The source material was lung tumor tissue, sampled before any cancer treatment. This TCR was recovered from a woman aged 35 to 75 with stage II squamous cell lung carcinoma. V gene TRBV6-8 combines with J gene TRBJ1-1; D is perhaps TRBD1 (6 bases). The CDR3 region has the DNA TGTGCCAGCAGGACCGGAGGCAGGGGGAACACTGAAGCTTTCTTT. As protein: CASRTGGRGNTEAFF.